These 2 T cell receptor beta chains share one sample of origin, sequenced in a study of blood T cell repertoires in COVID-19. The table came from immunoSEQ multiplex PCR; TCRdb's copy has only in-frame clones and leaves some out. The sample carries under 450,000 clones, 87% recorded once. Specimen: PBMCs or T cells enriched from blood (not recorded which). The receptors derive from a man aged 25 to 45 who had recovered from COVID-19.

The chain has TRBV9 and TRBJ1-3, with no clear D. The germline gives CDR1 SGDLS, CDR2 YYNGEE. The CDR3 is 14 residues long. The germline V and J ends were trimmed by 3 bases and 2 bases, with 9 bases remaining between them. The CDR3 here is CASSARGTGNTIYF. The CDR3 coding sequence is TGTGCCAGCAGCGCCCGGGGTACTGGAAACACCATATATTTT. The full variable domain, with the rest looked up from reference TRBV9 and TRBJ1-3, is DSGVTQTPKHLITATGQRVTLRCSPRSGDLSVYWYQQSLDQGLQFLIQYYNGEERAKGNILERFSAQQFPDLHSELNLSSLELGDSALYFCASSARGTGNTIYFGEGSWLTVV.

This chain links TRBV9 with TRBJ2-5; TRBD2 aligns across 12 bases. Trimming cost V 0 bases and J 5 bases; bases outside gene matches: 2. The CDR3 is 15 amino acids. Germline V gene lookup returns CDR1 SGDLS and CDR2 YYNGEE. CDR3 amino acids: CASSVGLAGEETQYF. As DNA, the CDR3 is TGTGCCAGCAGCGTAGGACTAGCGGGGGAGGAGACCCAGTACTTC.